The sequence of this TCR beta chain was determined in a study of T cell changes during pregnancy in multiple sclerosis. This CDR3 spans 14 amino acids. The germline V gene has CDR1 MNHEY and CDR2 SMNVEV (reference sequence). Unmatched junction bases numbered 2, after V lost 0 bases and J lost 4 bases. Assay used: immunoSEQ multiplex PCR; TCRdb lists only in-frame clones, some missing. The sample carries 85,000 to 130,000 clones, about 94% recorded once. The input for sequencing was peripheral blood, taken before pregnancy. This sequence originates from a female donor with multiple sclerosis, enrolled in a pregnancy study. The V gene is TRBV27, the J gene TRBJ1-2; 7 bases are shared with TRBD1. The CDR3 nucleotides read TGTGCCAGCAGTTTATCAGCAGGGGGCTATGGCTACACCTTC. Translation: CASSLSAGGYGYTF.